Sequencing of this T cell receptor (beta chain) was carried out in a study of blood T cells in healthy people across ages. Concerning this clonotype itself: Its antigen remains unknown.

Overall study findings and caveats: Age showed a roughly linear inverse relationship with TCR beta diversity per million T cells.

The authors ran a second PCR of about 7 to 11 cycles using a sample-barcoded 5' primer and a J-beta primer mix. Researchers report that a template-switch adaptor with 12 random nucleotides tagged each cDNA molecule. TCRdb redid the calling of the 5' RACE reads with MiXCR, one entry per CDR3 protein. The sample carries roughly 1,500,000 distinct CDR3 sequences, 42% recorded once. This clonotype was sampled from a woman aged 18-29 years in good health. Sequenced material: blood.

The CDR3 loop reads CSADRREAFF. CDR3 DNA sequence: TGCAGTGCGGACCGACGGGAAGCTTTCTTT. This chain connects TRBV20-1 to TRBJ1-1; D ambiguous. Germline V CDR1 and CDR2: DFQATT, SNEGSKA (reference sequence). The length of the CDR3 is 10 residues. Trimming left V 6 bases short and J 8 bases short, with 10 bases between.